A selection of T cell receptor beta chains follows, all from one sample in a study of identical twins. TCRdb reprocessed the 5' RACE reads via MiXCR and lists one record per CDR3 protein. The sample yields hundreds of thousands of distinct CDR3 sequences, around 12% seen once. The same data also went into a second study, on yellow fever vaccine responses in identical twins.

The sequenced sample was PBMCs. The receptors were sampled from a woman younger than 35 in good health. CDR3s include the opening cysteine and the closing phenylalanine or tryptophan. A D gene is named only where the DNA matches it firmly. Expanded clones get a size class; other rows say once, few or many, or leave the size out.

j_gene | v_gene | d_gene | abundance | CDR3aa | CDR3nt
TRBJ1-1 | TRBV6-1 | TRBD1 | many | CASSRDRKNTEAFF | TGTGCCAGCAGCCGGGACAGAAAGAACACTGAAGCTTTCTTT
TRBJ2-1 | TRBV2 | TRBD2 | few | CASRAGTSGGSTSYNEQFF | TGTGCCAGCAGGGCCGGGACTAGCGGGGGGTCGACCTCCTACAATGAGCAGTTCTTC
TRBJ1-2 | TRBV29-1 | - | - | CSVEGGMFNGYTF | TGCAGCGTTGAGGGGGGGATGTTTAATGGCTACACCTTC
TRBJ2-5 | TRBV6-1 | - | - | CAIAPGRNQETQYF | TGTGCCATTGCCCCGGGACGCAACCAAGAGACCCAGTACTTC
TRBJ2-5 | TRBV10-3 | - | - | CAISESGGFGIWETQYF | TGTGCCATCAGTGAGTCGGGTGGATTTGGTATTTGGGAGACCCAGTACTTC
TRBJ2-2 | TRBV14 | - | - | CASSQYGRVHGELFF | TGTGCCAGCAGCCAATACGGGAGAGTTCACGGGGAGCTGTTTTTT
TRBJ2-1 | TRBV19 | - | - | CASSIRVVRYGSGPYNEQFF | TGTGCCAGTAGTATAAGGGTGGTCCGTTACGGCAGCGGCCCCTACAATGAGCAGTTCTTC
TRBJ1-4 | TRBV12-3/TRBV12-4 | - | many | CASSSPGWEKLFF | TGTGCCAGCAGTTCCCCAGGGTGGGAAAAACTGTTTTTT
TRBJ2-3 | TRBV29-1 | - | few | CSVREGTSQDTQYF | TGCAGCGTCCGCGAGGGGACAAGCCAAGATACGCAGTATTTT
TRBJ2-3 | TRBV6-1 | - | few | CASSENVGVRTDTQYF | TGTGCCAGCAGTGAAAATGTGGGGGTACGCACAGATACGCAGTATTTT
TRBJ1-5 | TRBV5-8 | - | - | CASSPRWGDQPQHF | TGTGCCAGCAGCCCTCGGTGGGGAGATCAGCCCCAGCATTTT
TRBJ2-3 | TRBV20-1 | TRBD2 | - | CSASRTSGGRSTDTQYF | TGCAGTGCTAGCCGGACTAGCGGGGGCCGTAGCACAGATACGCAGTATTTT
TRBJ2-6 | TRBV6-5 | - | - | CASSYSLTGGNVLTF | TGTGCCAGCAGTTACTCGCTAACGGGTGGCAACGTCCTGACTTTC
TRBJ2-1 | TRBV19 | TRBD2 | many | CASSTSGNSYNEQFF | TGTGCCAGCTCCACGAGCGGGAACTCCTACAATGAGCAGTTCTTC
TRBJ2-1 | TRBV9 | - | few | CASSTKGGGQDNEQFF | TGTGCCAGCAGCACAAAGGGAGGAGGGCAGGACAATGAGCAGTTCTTC
TRBJ2-7 | TRBV6-1 | - | - | CASIGDSYEQYF | TGTGCCAGCATAGGCGACTCCTACGAGCAGTACTTC
TRBJ2-7 | TRBV5-1 | TRBD2 | few | CASSPGLAIGVYEQYF | TGCGCCAGCAGCCCGGGACTAGCCATTGGTGTCTACGAGCAGTACTTC
TRBJ1-5 | TRBV24-1 | TRBD1 | - | CATSDTGQGTSQPQHF | TGTGCCACCAGTGATACCGGACAGGGGACGAGTCAGCCCCAGCATTTT
TRBJ2-1 | TRBV5-1 | - | few | CASSLNQYNEQFF | TGCGCCAGCAGCTTGAACCAGTACAATGAGCAGTTCTTC
TRBJ2-1 | TRBV12-3/TRBV12-4 | TRBD2 | many | CASSPLGGMSSYNEQFF | TGTGCCAGCAGTCCACTCGGGGGGATGAGCTCCTACAATGAGCAGTTCTTC
TRBJ2-3 | TRBV5-1 | - | many | CASSLRTPGDTQYF | TGCGCCAGCAGCTTGAGGACACCAGGGGATACGCAGTATTTT
TRBJ2-1 | TRBV6-1 | - | - | CASSVGLSGRLHEQFF | TGTGCCAGCAGTGTGGGTTTGTCAGGGCGGTTGCATGAGCAGTTCTTC
TRBJ1-5 | TRBV6-1 | - | few | CASRSLGGNQPQHF | TGTGCCAGCAGATCTCTGGGTGGGAATCAGCCCCAGCATTTT
TRBJ2-5 | TRBV10-3 | - | - | CAIRPRGTEETQYF | TGTGCCATCAGGCCGAGGGGAACCGAAGAGACCCAGTACTTC
TRBJ1-3 | TRBV20-1 | TRBD1 | - | CSAATGTDSGNTIYF | TGCAGTGCCGCAACCGGGACAGACTCTGGAAACACCATATATTTT
TRBJ1-5 | TRBV20-1 | - | - | CSASADRNQPQHF | TGCAGTGCTAGCGCGGACAGAAATCAGCCCCAGCATTTT
TRBJ2-5 | TRBV10-3 | TRBD1 | few | CAISVGTGPQETQYF | TGTGCCATCAGTGTGGGGACAGGACCCCAAGAGACCCAGTACTTC
TRBJ2-1 | TRBV5-1 | - | many | CASSLGASASNEQFF | TGCGCCAGCAGCTTGGGGGCTAGCGCTAGTAATGAGCAGTTCTTC
TRBJ2-2 | TRBV9 | TRBD1 | - | CASSPGQAVSDTGELFF | TGTGCCAGCAGCCCCGGACAGGCCGTTTCGGATACCGGGGAGCTGTTTTTT
TRBJ1-3 | TRBV6-5 | - | - | CASSYSEGTFSGNTIYF | TGTGCCAGCAGTTACTCTGAAGGGACATTCTCTGGAAACACCATATATTTT
TRBJ2-3 | TRBV15 | - | - | CATSRKPDTQYF | TGTGCCACCAGCAGAAAACCTGATACGCAGTATTTT
TRBJ2-5 | TRBV11-2 | - | - | CASSIVRGETQYF | TGTGCCAGCAGCATAGTAAGGGGAGAGACCCAGTACTTC
TRBJ2-7 | TRBV12-3/TRBV12-4 | TRBD2 | many | CASSFKRELTYEQYF | TGTGCCAGCAGTTTCAAGCGGGAGCTCACCTACGAGCAGTACTTC
TRBJ2-1 | TRBV12-3/TRBV12-4 | - | many | CASSILYNEQFF | TGTGCCAGCAGTATTCTTTACAATGAGCAGTTCTTC
TRBJ1-5 | TRBV29-1 | - | - | CSVWSWTGKHSNQPQHF | TGCAGCGTTTGGAGCTGGACGGGTAAACATAGCAATCAGCCCCAGCATTTT
TRBJ2-1 | TRBV7-9 | - | - | CASSYTYNEQFF | TGTGCCAGCTCCTATACCTACAATGAGCAGTTCTTC
TRBJ2-4 | TRBV5-1 | TRBD1 | many | CASSPTWTGSIQYF | TGCGCCAGCAGTCCTACCTGGACAGGATCCATTCAGTACTTC
TRBJ2-2 | TRBV7-7 | TRBD1 | - | CASSLARTGGSSGELFF | TGTGCCAGCAGCTTAGCGCGGACAGGGGGGTCGTCCGGGGAGCTGTTTTTT
TRBJ2-7 | TRBV2 | TRBD2 | few | CASRGLAGLPSYEQYF | TGTGCCAGCAGAGGACTAGCGGGACTCCCTTCCTACGAGCAGTACTTC
TRBJ1-5 | TRBV20-1 | - | many | CSARNSNQPQHF | TGCAGTGCTAGAAATAGCAATCAGCCCCAGCATTTT
TRBJ1-4 | TRBV28 | TRBD1 | - | CASSPTGQRNEKLFF | TGTGCCAGCAGCCCGACGGGACAGAGGAATGAAAAACTGTTTTTT
TRBJ1-2 | TRBV6-5 | TRBD1 | few | CASSYTTAAGGNGYTF | TGTGCCAGCAGTTACACAACCGCGGCAGGGGGCAATGGCTACACCTTC
TRBJ1-1 | TRBV7-9 | - | - | CASSTDRLGRADTEAFF | TGTGCCAGCAGTACCGACAGGTTGGGGAGGGCGGACACTGAAGCTTTCTTT
TRBJ1-1 | TRBV10-3 | - | few | CAISEHGGSGEAFF | TGTGCCATCAGTGAGCATGGGGGGAGCGGTGAAGCTTTCTTT
TRBJ2-2 | TRBV12-3/TRBV12-4 | - | many | CASTPGAYTGELFF | TGTGCCAGCACCCCGGGGGCCTACACCGGGGAGCTGTTTTTT
TRBJ2-7 | TRBV6-5 | TRBD2 | - | CASSYSILAGEKYEQYF | TGTGCCAGCAGTTACTCAATTCTAGCGGGAGAAAAGTACGAGCAGTACTTC
TRBJ2-1 | TRBV5-1 | TRBD2 | many | CASSWTSGGDNEQFF | TGCGCCAGCAGCTGGACTAGCGGGGGGGACAATGAGCAGTTCTTC
TRBJ2-1 | TRBV28 | TRBD1 | - | CASSIPQGVQFF | TGTGCCAGCAGTATACCACAGGGGGTACAGTTCTTC
TRBJ1-3 | TRBV13 | - | few | CASSLGGPFGGNTIYF | TGTGCCAGCAGCTTGGGCGGGCCCTTCGGAGGAAACACCATATATTTT
TRBJ1-5 | TRBV5-8 | - | few | CASSLALGNNQPQHF | TGTGCCAGCAGCTTGGCTCTCGGTAACAATCAGCCCCAGCATTTT
TRBJ2-3 | TRBV28 | - | few | CASSSPRLAYTDTQYF | TGTGCCAGCAGTTCCCCCCGGCTAGCGTACACAGATACGCAGTATTTT